These T cell receptor beta chains were read from a single sample in a study of OX40 agonist ivuxolimab in advanced cancers. The data were produced by immunoSEQ multiplex PCR, yet TCRdb's version contains in-frame clones alone and is incomplete. The sample lists about 62,000 clones, around nine tenths occurring once. The sequences come from CD4+ or CD8+ T cells sorted from blood, collected in a trial of the OX40 agonist ivuxolimab. The source of these receptors is an adult with an advanced solid tumor such as melanoma, head and neck, liver or kidney cancer. Both conserved end residues are part of each CDR3. A D gene is named only where the DNA matches it firmly.

v_gene,j_gene,d_gene,CDR3nt,CDR3aa
TRBV5-6,TRBJ1-6,.,TGTGCCAGCAGCGCCGGAGTTGGACAGCCTAATTCACCCCTCCACTTT,CASSAGVGQPNSPLHF
TRBV5-1,TRBJ2-1,.,TGCGCCAGCAGCTGGGGGACCGAGCAGTTCTTC,CASSWGTEQFF
TRBV11-2,TRBJ1-3,.,TGTGCCAGCAGCCAGGGGTCTGGAAACACCATATATTTT,CASSQGSGNTIYF
TRBV5-1,TRBJ2-1,.,TGCGCCAGCAGCTTGGCCACCTTTGGCAATGAGCAGTTCTTC,CASSLATFGNEQFF
TRBV6-1,TRBJ2-5,.,TGTGCCATGGCCAGGGGGGGGACCCAGTACTTC,CAMARGGTQYF
TRBV5-1,TRBJ2-3,.,TGCGCCAGCAGCTTGTACCGGAGCACAGATACGCAGTATTTT,CASSLYRSTDTQYF
TRBV1,TRBJ2-3,.,TGCACCAGCAGCCAAGATCATATCCTCCCCCGGACTAGCGGGGAACTCACAGATACGCAGTATTTT,CTSSQDHILPRTSGELTDTQYF
TRBV13,TRBJ1-4,TRBD1,TGTGCCAGCAGCCCCTGGACAGGGGGAGGTGAAAAACTGTTTTTT,CASSPWTGGGEKLFF
TRBV28,TRBJ2-1,TRBD1,TGTGCCAGCAGTACCTCCGGGACAGGGGGTTATAATGAGCAGTTCTTC,CASSTSGTGGYNEQFF
TRBV5-1,TRBJ1-1,.,TGCGCCAGCAGCTTGATGGGACGGGGGAACACTGAAGCTTTCTTT,CASSLMGRGNTEAFF
TRBV4-1,TRBJ2-7,.,TGCGCCAGCAGCCGACTCCCCGGGGACAAATACGAGCAGTACTTC,CASSRLPGDKYEQYF
TRBV4-2,TRBJ2-2,.,TGTGCCAGCAGCAACATTCGCTTGGGGGCCCCCGGGGAGCTGTTTTTT,CASSNIRLGAPGELFF
TRBV9,TRBJ2-2,.,TGTGCCAGCAGCGCAGGGGTGGACGGGGAGCTGTTTTTT,CASSAGVDGELFF
TRBV11-2,TRBJ1-1,.,TGTGCCAGCAGTCGGGGGATGATGAACACTGAAGCTTTCTTT,CASSRGMMNTEAFF
TRBV7-2,TRBJ2-2,TRBD2,TGTGCCAGCAGCTTCACTAGCGGGAGTATCGGGGAGCTGTTTTTT,CASSFTSGSIGELFF
TRBV30,TRBJ2-7,.,TGTGCCTGGAGTGTCCGCCTGGGGCGGACCTACGAGCAGTACTTC,CAWSVRLGRTYEQYF
TRBV28,TRBJ1-2,.,TGTGCCAGCAGCCAGGGTTGGGGGGTCTATGGCTACACCTTC,CASSQGWGVYGYTF
TRBV6-1,TRBJ2-3,TRBD2,TGTGCCAGCAGTGAACGTAGCGGGGGGGCAACAGATACGCAGTATTTT,CASSERSGGATDTQYF
TRBV5-1,TRBJ2-7,TRBD1,TGCGCCAGCAGATTAACAGGGGTGGAAAACGAGCAGTACTTC,CASRLTGVENEQYF
TRBV10-2,TRBJ2-3,TRBD2,TGCGCCAGCAGTGAGGCGGGGGGGCTAGATACGCAGTATTTT,CASSEAGGLDTQYF
TRBV30,TRBJ1-2,.,TGTGCCTGGAGTGTTCAAACTAACTATGGCTACACCTTC,CAWSVQTNYGYTF
TRBV10-3,TRBJ2-7,TRBD1,TGTGCCATCAGTCCGGGACAGGGGTCCTCCTACGAGCAGTACTTC,CAISPGQGSSYEQYF